This TCR beta chain appears in the sequencing data of a study of long-term antiretroviral therapy in people with HIV. The CDR3 extends over 14 amino acids. The V gene lost 5 bases and the J gene lost 0 bases, with 10 bases spanning the gap. Germline assignment: CDR1 SGHRS and CDR2 YFSETQ. Study-wide results and limits: Spans of CDR3 length were tighter for HIV repertoires than for controls.

Details on this clone: Its matching antigen is unknown.

With survey level as its setting, the immunoSEQ assay was v3.0. Here immunoSEQ multiplex PCR was the method, and the copy in TCRdb shows in-frame clones only, minus some. The repertoire holds about 19,000 clones, with 76% as singletons. At minimum, one pre-ART and two post-ART PBMC samples were obtained from each donor. Among participants with HIV, every one received treatment in the United States. This chain uses TRBV5-1 with TRBJ2-3; TRBD2 might be the D (5 bases). The sequence derives from a woman aged 45-65 years with HIV. Specimen: unsorted PBMCs, collected 0.5 years before starting antiretroviral therapy. The DNA for the CDR3 is TGCGCCAGCAGTCCGACTACTAGCACAGATACGCAGTATTTT. Translated, it gives CASSPTTSTDTQYF.